Below are 32 T cell receptor beta chains sequenced from a single sample in a study of T cells after yellow fever vaccination (dated by TCRdb to about 2019). The sample's treatment or condition label is to be understood as: live attenuated yellow fever vaccine strain. The method behind the library was 5' RACE. Sequencing relied on an Illumina NovaSeq 6000. TCRdb trimmed the raw reads at Q25, called clones with MiXCR and kept productive beta chains. Every distinct CDR3 protein forms one entry, paired with its most common genes and DNA. The sample table contains about 320,000 distinct CDR3 sequences; only one count was recorded for around 4.5% of them. Together, the top ten hold 15% to 20% of the sample. The sequencing used PBMCs, collected 15 days after the yellow fever booster vaccination. The receptors come from a man aged 18 to 30 who received the YFV17D yellow fever vaccine.

Many counts were recorded for this clonotype. The chain links TRBV18 to TRBJ2-7; the D is unclear. The CDR3 totals 13 residues. The V gene lost 2 bases and the J gene lost 6 bases, with 11 bases spanning the gap. CDR1 and CDR2 (germline): KGHSH, LQKENI. The CDR3 bases are TGTGCCAGCTCACCAGGTTCAGGTTCCGAGCAGTACGTC. Translation gives CASSPGSGSEQYV.

This clonotype was detected only a few times. The chain couples TRBV9 to TRBJ2-4; TRBD1 matches 10 bases. The junction had 5 bases not matched to a gene; V was cut back by 2 bases and J by 9 bases. CDR3 length: 14 amino acids. Germline loops: CDR1 SGDLS, CDR2 YYNGEE. CDR3 coding DNA: TGTGCCAGCAGCGTGGGGACAGGGGATATCATTCAGTACTTC. Translated, it gives CASSVGTGDIIQYF.

This clonotype was seen many times. This chain connects TRBV7-9 to TRBJ2-3; D possibly matches TRBD1 or TRBD2 (6 bases each). Germline assignment: CDR1 SEHNR and CDR2 FQNEAQ (reference sequence). The CDR3 is 16 residues long. V was clipped by 7 bases and J by 4 bases, with 21 bases between them. CDR3 DNA: TGTGCCAGCAACCCCGGGGACGGGGGCCGGGCAGATACGCAGTATTTT. Its protein product is CASNPGDGGRADTQYF.

This clonotype was recorded at least ten times. The rearrangement links TRBV5-6 to TRBJ2-5; the D is unclear. Between the trimmed V and J ends, which lost 6 bases and 0 bases, there was a span of 18 bases. The germline gives CDR1 SGHDT, CDR2 YYEEEE. The CDR3 is 16 residues long. The CDR3 nucleotides are TGTGCCAGCAAGCTTGCGCTTTTGGGGTACCAAGAGACCCAGTACTTC. It translates to CASKLALLGYQETQYF.

The chain combines TRBV6-5 with TRBJ1-1; possibly TRBD1 for D (5 bases). Looked up from germline, CDR1 is MNHEY and CDR2 is SVGAGI. V gave up 6 bases and J gave up 4 bases, with 12 bases separating them. The length of the CDR3 is 13 residues. CDR3 nucleotides: TGTGCCAGCAGGAGCCGGGGGATCACTGAAGCTTTCTTT. Protein product: CASRSRGITEAFF.

In its sample, this clonotype was seen many times. The rearrangement uses TRBV6-5 and TRBJ2-7, with 10 bases identical to TRBD1. V trimming: 0 bases; J trimming: 2 bases; junction bases outside the gene matches: 10. CDR3 length: 18 amino acids. Looked up from germline, CDR1 is MNHEY and CDR2 is SVGAGI. This CDR3 reads CASSYSTSAGTGAYEQYF. The CDR3 coding sequence is TGTGCCAGCAGTTACTCGACGTCAGCCGGGACAGGGGCCTACGAGCAGTACTTC.

This clonotype appeared many times. The chain recombines TRBV10-3 with TRBJ2-3; D might be TRBD2 (6 bases). Germline lookup yields CDR1 ENHRY and CDR2 SYGVKD. The CDR3 is made up of 12 amino acids. Trimming removed 10 bases at V and 0 bases at J, with 8 bases between. The CDR3 loop is CATGTSTDTQYF. The CDR3 DNA sequence: TGTGCCACCGGGACTAGCACAGATACGCAGTATTTT.

The chain has TRBV12-3 or TRBV12-4 and TRBJ1-2; D gene unclear. The CDR3 has 11 residues. Deletions cut 7 bases from V and 8 bases from J, with 11 bases between. For the CDR3, the DNA is TGTGCCAGCACCTCCTCGGGGGGCTACACCTTC. Its protein product is CASTSSGGYTF.

This clonotype was observed a few times. The V and J genes are TRBV20-1 and TRBJ2-5, with 8 bases aligning to TRBD2. Germline CDR1 reads DFQATT; CDR2 reads SNEGSKA (reference sequence). After removal of 0 bases from V and 4 bases from J, the junction contained 7 bases not matched to a gene. CDR3 size: 15 residues. This CDR3 is CSARDGTSILETQYF. The CDR3 region has the DNA TGCAGTGCTAGAGATGGGACTAGTATTTTAGAGACCCAGTACTTC.

V and J are TRBV5-5 and TRBJ1-6; TRBD1 is a possible D gene (6 bases). This CDR3 contains 15 residues. The germline V gene has CDR1 SGHKS and CDR2 YYEKEE (reference sequence). Trimming took off 4 bases at V and 6 bases at J, with 14 bases between the two ends. CDR3 loop: CASSPFTGFNSPLHF. The CDR3 nucleotides are TGTGCCAGCAGCCCGTTTACAGGGTTTAATTCACCCCTCCACTTT.

This chain joins TRBV6-5 and TRBJ1-2; 7 nucleotides agree with TRBD1. The length of the CDR3 is 13 residues. The germline V gene encodes CDR1 MNHEY and CDR2 SVGAGI. With V trimmed by 10 bases and J by 1 base, 6 bases remained unmatched. CDR3 sequence: CATYRGLNYGYTF. CDR3 DNA sequence: TGTGCCACTTACAGGGGCCTTAACTATGGCTACACCTTC.

V is TRBV4-2 and J is TRBJ2-7; D is uncertain. CDR3 size: 15 residues. Trimming took off 1 base at V and 3 bases at J, with 13 bases between the two ends. CDR1 and CDR2 from the germline V gene are LGHNA and YNFKEQ. The CDR3: CASSQGSTALYEQYF. In nucleotides, the CDR3 is TGTGCCAGCAGCCAAGGGTCTACAGCACTCTACGAGCAGTACTTC.

This chain joins TRBV7-2 and TRBJ2-1; 10 bases match TRBD2. Looked up from germline, CDR1 is SGHTA and CDR2 is FQGNSA. The V gene end was trimmed by 5 bases and the J gene end by 3 bases; junction bases not matched to a gene: 13. The CDR3 contains 18 residues. DNA for the CDR3: TGTGCCAGCAGCATAGATGCTAGCGGGGGCCCTTTCTACAATGAGCAGTTCTTC. Translation gives CASSIDASGGPFYNEQFF.

The table lists this clonotype with a few counts. This chain uses TRBV27 with TRBJ2-3; D unresolved. Germline V gives CDR1 MNHEY, CDR2 SMNVEV (reference sequence). CDR3 size: 13 residues. The ends were cut back, 6 bases at V and 6 bases at J, with 13 bases in the middle. The CDR3 DNA follows: TGTGCCAGCAGCTCGGATTGGTCGGATACGCAGTATTTT. Encoded protein: CASSSDWSDTQYF.

In its sample, this clonotype was seen a few times. CDR3 region: CASSLEYLRTDTQYF. The CDR3 region has the DNA TGTGCCAGCAGCTTAGAATACCTTCGTACAGATACGCAGTATTTT. The rearrangement links TRBV7-2 to TRBJ2-3, with unresolved D. Germline lookup yields CDR1 SGHTA and CDR2 FQGNSA. This CDR3 region has 15 residues. Trimming stripped 1 base from V and 3 bases from J, with 11 bases between.

The V and J genes are TRBV14 and TRBJ2-3; 8 bases map to TRBD2. V trimming: 4 bases; J trimming: 2 bases; junction bases outside the gene matches: 11. The CDR3 totals 17 residues. CDR1 is SGHDN and CDR2 is FVKESK in the germline V gene. This CDR3 reads CASSRLGGTRYTDTQYF. CDR3 in DNA: TGTGCCAGCAGCCGGCTAGGAGGGACTAGATACACAGATACGCAGTATTTT. The variable domain in full, with the rest retrieved from reference TRBV14 and TRBJ2-3, is EAGVTQFPSHSVIEKGQTVTLRCDPISGHDNLYWYRRVMGKEIKFLLHFVKESKQDESGMPNNRFLAERTGGTYSTLKVQPAELEDSGVYFCASSRLGGTRYTDTQYFGPGTRLTVL.

This clonotype was detected only a few times. The chain joins TRBV10-3 to TRBJ2-5, with TRBD1 matching 8 bases. The V segment lost 4 bases and the J segment 5 bases; nucleotides outside the gene matches: 9. The germline CDR1 and CDR2 sequences are ENHRY and SYGVKD. The CDR3 is made up of 15 amino acids. As DNA, the CDR3 is TGTGCCATCAGTGCCCGGACAGGGACGGCGGAGACCCAGTACTTC. Encoded protein: CAISARTGTAETQYF.

This clonotype was recorded at least ten times. The chain uses TRBV7-9 and TRBJ2-2; TRBD1 matches 10 bases. The CDR3 extends over 16 amino acids. With 7 bases clipped from V and 4 bases from J, the junction kept 9 bases outside the gene matches. Per the germline V gene, CDR1 is SEHNR and CDR2 is FQNEAQ (reference sequence). CDR3 loop: CASKDGQGDSTGELFF. The CDR3 DNA reads as TGTGCCAGCAAGGACGGACAGGGGGACAGCACCGGGGAGCTGTTTTTT.

This clonotype was picked up many times. The rearrangement links TRBV20-1 to TRBJ2-3; TRBD1 might be the D (6 bases). The V gene's germline CDR1 is DFQATT and CDR2 SNEGSKA (reference sequence). This CDR3 region has 13 residues. The CDR3 is CSGQGIATDTQYF. The CDR3 nucleotides are TGCAGCGGTCAGGGGATAGCCACAGATACGCAGTATTTT.

The table lists this clonotype with a few counts. Germline is not matched at one junction end, which may reflect a read error. The rearrangement uses TRBV5-1 and TRBJ2-1; TRBD2 aligns across 10 bases. Per the germline V gene, CDR1 is SGHRS and CDR2 is YFSETQ. The CDR3 contains 17 residues. For the CDR3, the DNA is TGCTCCAGCAGCTTCAGGGCTAGCGGGGGCTCCTACAATGAGCAGTTCTTC. This sequence encodes CSSSFRASGGSYNEQFF.

The rearrangement joins TRBV18 to TRBJ2-1; 9 bases are shared with TRBD2. Germline CDR1 and CDR2: KGHSH and LQKENI. The CDR3 extends over 16 amino acids. The V and J ends lost 0 bases and 5 bases, in that order; junction bases with no gene match: 5. DNA for the CDR3: TGTGCCAGCTCACCACCTAGCGGGGGAGGGGACAATGAGCAGTTCTTC. Translation gives CASSPPSGGGDNEQFF. The variable domain in full, with the rest retrieved from reference TRBV18 and TRBJ2-1, is NAGVMQNPRHLVRRRGQEARLRCSPMKGHSHVYWYRQLPEEGLKFMVYLQKENIIDESGMPKERFSAEFPKEGPSILRIQQVVRGDSAAYFCASSPPSGGGDNEQFFGPGTRLTVL.

Ten or more counts support this clonotype. For the CDR3, the DNA is TGCAGTGCTAAACGGTACTCTGGAAACACCATATATTTT. As protein: CSAKRYSGNTIYF. The chain carries TRBV20-1 and TRBJ1-3; D is unresolved. Germline V gives CDR1 DFQATT, CDR2 SNEGSKA (reference sequence). V was trimmed by 4 bases and J by 0 bases, leaving 7 bases between them. This CDR3 comprises 13 residues.

This clonotype has a count of ten or more. This chain connects TRBV7-2 to TRBJ2-2; TRBD2 is a possible D gene (5 bases). V lost 6 bases, J lost 0 bases, and 14 bases lay in between. The germline gives CDR1 SGHTA, CDR2 FQGNSA. This CDR3 has 16 residues. The CDR3, as DNA: TGTGCCAGCAGGGACGGGGTTGGCGCGAACACCGGGGAGCTGTTTTTT. Its translation is CASRDGVGANTGELFF.

This clonotype was picked up a small number of times. The chain is built from TRBV5-1 and TRBJ2-5, with D possibly called TRBD1 or TRBD2 (6 bases each). Trimming took 0 bases from V and 3 from J, leaving 15 bases between them. This CDR3 is built from 16 residues. CDR1 SGHRS and CDR2 YFSETQ come from the germline V gene. CDR3 region: CASSLAPGANKETQYF. The CDR3 DNA reads as TGCGCCAGCAGCTTGGCCCCGGGGGCCAACAAAGAGACCCAGTACTTC.

This clonotype came up many times. The chain joins TRBV12-3 or TRBV12-4 to TRBJ1-1; the D is unclear. CDR3 length: 12 residues. Trimming stripped 3 bases from V and 10 bases from J, with 12 bases between. CDR3: CASSFSRYGAFF. CDR3 DNA: TGTGCCAGCAGTTTTTCCCGTTACGGAGCTTTCTTT.

The J gene is TRBJ2-7, the V gene TRBV6-2 or TRBV6-3; TRBD1 is a possible D gene (6 bases). The CDR3 is 14 amino acids. Germline V CDR1 and CDR2: MNHEY, SVGEGT. The V end lost 8 bases, the J end lost 2 bases, and 16 bases lay between the germline ends. The CDR3 nucleotides read TGTGCCAGCCACCACGCAGGGGCTCCCTACGAGCAGTACTTC. Translation gives CASHHAGAPYEQYF.

This CDR3 is CASSLFPQPQHF. DNA of the CDR3: TGTGCCAGCAGCTTATTTCCACAGCCCCAGCATTTT. The V and J genes are TRBV7-2 and TRBJ1-5; D unresolved. V shed 2 bases and J shed 7 bases, with 6 bases lying between them. This CDR3 has 12 residues. Germline V gene lookup returns CDR1 SGHTA and CDR2 FQGNSA. The whole variable domain, remainder taken from reference TRBV7-2 and TRBJ1-5, is GAGVSQSPSNKVTEKGKDVELRCDPISGHTALYWYRQSLGQGLEFLIYFQGNSAPDKSGLPSDRFSAERTGGSVSTLTIQRTQQEDSAVYLCASSLFPQPQHFGDGTRLSIL.

This clonotype was observed at least ten times. The rearrangement links TRBV20-1 to TRBJ2-3, with D unclear. The V end was cut by 5 bases, the J end by 2 bases, with 17 bases between. This CDR3 contains 15 residues. The V gene's germline CDR1 is DFQATT and CDR2 SNEGSKA (reference sequence). The CDR3, as DNA: TGCAGTGCTCGTCCCGAGGCTCCAACCACAGATACGCAGTATTTT. It is translated as CSARPEAPTTDTQYF.

This chain connects TRBV7-2 to TRBJ2-7; maybe TRBD2 (5 bases). V dropped 6 bases and J dropped 2 bases, with 14 bases sitting between them. Germline CDR1 SGHTA, CDR2 FQGNSA. This CDR3 is 14 amino acids long. The CDR3 region is CASREETYPYEQYF. CDR3 nucleotides: TGTGCCAGCAGGGAGGAGACTTACCCCTACGAGCAGTACTTC.

This clonotype was counted between two and nine times. The chain has TRBV5-5 and TRBJ1-6; possible D gene TRBD1, 6 bases. This CDR3 is built from 14 residues. Trimming left V 3 bases short and J 8 bases short, with 12 bases between. Germline V gene sequence: CDR1 SGHKS, CDR2 YYEKEE (reference sequence). The CDR3 protein is CASSSTGIDSPLHF. CDR3 bases: TGTGCCAGCAGCTCTACAGGGATTGATTCACCCCTCCACTTT.

This clonotype was seen ten or more times. The DNA of the CDR3 is TGTGCCAGCAGTTTCATGTTTCCAGCGGGGGGAGATACGCAGTATTTT. Translating gives CASSFMFPAGGDTQYF. V is TRBV27 and J is TRBJ2-3; 9 bases align to TRBD2. The V and J ends lost 3 bases and 5 bases, in that order; junction bases with no gene match: 9. Germline CDR1 MNHEY, CDR2 SMNVEV (reference sequence). This CDR3 contains 16 residues.

The chain is built from TRBV15 and TRBJ2-6, with D possibly TRBD1 on 6 matching bases. Germline V CDR1 and CDR2: LNHNV, YYDKDF (reference sequence). V lost 3 bases, J lost 0 bases, and 15 bases lay in between. This CDR3 is built from 18 residues. CDR3: CATSSRWDTDSGANVLTF. CDR3 DNA sequence: TGTGCCACCAGCAGCCGATGGGACACGGACTCTGGGGCCAACGTCCTGACTTTC.